The clone carrying this T cell receptor beta chain has more than one count but fewer than ten. Its antigen is currently unknown. The sample comes from a study of regulatory T cells in long-lasting Graves disease. Study details: Over-5-year antithyroid drug use with positive TSH receptor antibodies defined persistent Graves' disease in the study.

The V gene's germline CDR1 is SGHNT and CDR2 YYREEE (reference sequence). The CDR3 covers 13 residues. V lost 2 bases to trimming and J lost 4 bases, with 9 bases between them. Specified time point: persistent/refractory GD, antithyroid drugs over 5 years with positive TRAb. PBMC RNA served as the TCR library source. Study-level results: A reduction in accuracy may have resulted from the small sample size. Newly diagnosed Graves' patients had higher TCR diversity than persistent ones. When disease was persistent, TRBV28, TRBJ1-2 and TRBJ2-5 were the favored segments.

Arm-PCR with iRepertoire HTBI primers amplified the CDR3 regions for these TCR beta libraries. TCRdb itself ran the multiplex PCR reads through MiXCR, one entry per CDR3 protein. Among about 660,000 distinct CDR3 sequences listed, 25% to 35% were seen once. This sequence was found in a female donor with Graves disease. The rearrangement joins TRBV5-4 to TRBJ2-5; D might be TRBD1 (6 bases). The sequencing here drew on peripheral blood mononuclear cells (PBMCs), taken when the disease was refractory, from a patient treated with antithyroid drugs. CDR3 amino acids: CASSFMGAETQYF. CDR3 DNA sequence: TGTGCCAGCAGCTTCATGGGGGCAGAGACCCAGTACTTC.